Listed below are T cell receptor delta chains from one sample, sequenced in a study of DNA immune sequencing with unique molecular identifiers. TCRdb ran CATT on the multiplex PCR reads. Here the sample spans more than 2,000 delta-chain clones, around 19% being singletons. Input material: gamma-delta T cells from PBMCs. These receptors were taken from a human donor in good health. CDR3s include the opening cysteine and the closing phenylalanine or tryptophan. Fields, in order: V gene, J gene, D gene, CDR3 protein. A D gene is named only where the DNA matches it firmly.

v_call: TRDV2
j_call: TRDJ1
d_call: TRDD3
cdr3_aa: CACDTVTNSVLGDTGGLIF

v_call: TRDV1
j_call: TRDJ1
d_call: TRDD3
cdr3_aa: CALGSSGLGGSEYTDKLIF

v_call: TRDV2
j_call: TRDJ1
d_call: .
cdr3_aa: CACLVSRTRADKLIF

v_call: TRDV1
j_call: TRDJ1
d_call: TRDD3
cdr3_aa: CALGGDPAFRPFLWGIPYYKLIF

v_call: TRDV1
j_call: TRDJ1
d_call: .
cdr3_aa: CALGEPSVLRGWGVTDKLIF

v_call: TRDV1
j_call: TRDJ1
d_call: TRDD3
cdr3_aa: CALGERRPPTRGYADKLIF

v_call: TRDV2
j_call: TRDJ1
d_call: TRDD3
cdr3_aa: CACDKLGDNDRIDKLIF

v_call: TRDV1
j_call: TRDJ1
d_call: TRDD3
cdr3_aa: CALGEQSPYYWGLTDKLIF

v_call: TRDV2
j_call: TRDJ1
d_call: TRDD3
cdr3_aa: CACDAVILGDTRATDKLIF

v_call: TRDV2
j_call: TRDJ1
d_call: TRDD3
cdr3_aa: CACDRLGVGERPRHYTDKLIF

v_call: TRDV2
j_call: TRDJ3
d_call: TRDD3
cdr3_aa: CACDSTGGPRSWDTRQMFF

v_call: TRAV29/DV5
j_call: TRDJ1
d_call: .
cdr3_aa: CSVLLCSKLLLWGIPDKLIF

v_call: TRDV1
j_call: TRDJ1
d_call: TRDD3
cdr3_aa: CALGDPIPTRGDTTDKLIF

v_call: TRDV2
j_call: TRDJ1
d_call: .
cdr3_aa: CACDTVGGSANKLIF

v_call: TRDV1
j_call: TRDJ1
d_call: TRDD2
cdr3_aa: CALGSLSFPSYPGGYLVTDKLIF

v_call: TRDV1
j_call: TRDJ1
d_call: TRDD3
cdr3_aa: CALGEIPSIYYWGTSPVRGDKLIF

v_call: TRDV2
j_call: TRDJ1
d_call: TRDD3
cdr3_aa: CACDPTRTGGYSPDKLIF

v_call: TRDV1
j_call: TRDJ1
d_call: TRDD3
cdr3_aa: CALGECLRDPSNFLTGGYTYTDKLIF

v_call: TRDV3
j_call: TRDJ1
d_call: TRDD3
cdr3_aa: CAFGILLLGVLDTDKLIF

v_call: TRDV2
j_call: TRDJ1
d_call: TRDD3
cdr3_aa: CACDSLTGGYTDKLIF

v_call: TRDV2
j_call: TRDJ1
d_call: TRDD3
cdr3_aa: CACDFLLGDTAADKLIF

v_call: TRDV1
j_call: TRDJ1
d_call: .
cdr3_aa: CALGELGAPSYVWAGGGSRPQYTDKLIF

v_call: TRDV2
j_call: TRDJ1
d_call: .
cdr3_aa: CACDTLGRGTDKLIF

v_call: TRDV2
j_call: TRDJ3
d_call: TRDD3
cdr3_aa: CACVAVDLGDTLWDTRQMFF

v_call: TRDV1
j_call: TRDJ2
d_call: TRDD3
cdr3_aa: CALGELTGVYWGIRPTTAQLFF

v_call: TRDV1
j_call: TRDJ1
d_call: .
cdr3_aa: CALRPSLYRLGPPGPDKLIF

v_call: TRDV1
j_call: TRDJ1
d_call: .
cdr3_aa: CALGERGIDYGKLIF

v_call: TRDV2
j_call: TRDJ1
d_call: TRDD3
cdr3_aa: CACDLLGAYTDKLIF

v_call: TRDV2
j_call: TRDJ3
d_call: TRDD3
cdr3_aa: CACDGIVVLGDTHKSSWDTRQMFF

v_call: TRDV1
j_call: TRDJ1
d_call: TRDD3
cdr3_aa: CALGELFDRELIGGYRVYTDKLIF

v_call: TRDV1
j_call: TRDJ1
d_call: .
cdr3_aa: CALGEPSYVSGRPDCSDKLIF

v_call: TRDV2
j_call: TRDJ1
d_call: .
cdr3_aa: CACDRLPTKLGERDTDKLIF

v_call: TRDV1
j_call: TRDJ1
d_call: .
cdr3_aa: CALGELQAFLPWWGIFEGGKLIF

v_call: TRDV1
j_call: TRDJ1
d_call: TRDD3
cdr3_aa: CALGTIPPPFVLGISYRTYTDKLIF

v_call: TRDV2
j_call: TRDJ3
d_call: TRDD3
cdr3_aa: CACDTLRDTDSWDTRQMFF

v_call: TRDV2
j_call: TRDJ1
d_call: TRDD3
cdr3_aa: CACDTVEDQLGDRDKLIF

v_call: TRDV2
j_call: TRDJ1
d_call: TRDD3
cdr3_aa: CACDVLGEYTDKLIF

v_call: TRDV1
j_call: TRDJ1
d_call: TRDD3
cdr3_aa: CALGEERLRKLGGSDKLIF

v_call: TRDV2
j_call: TRDJ3
d_call: TRDD3
cdr3_aa: CACDPVWGSSWDTRQMFF

v_call: TRDV2
j_call: TRDJ1
d_call: .
cdr3_aa: CACDTLGSMSYTDKLIF

v_call: TRDV1
j_call: TRDJ1
d_call: TRDD3
cdr3_aa: CALGELGWDWGYTDKLIF

v_call: TRDV2
j_call: TRDJ1
d_call: TRDD3
cdr3_aa: CACDSVSRDTPYTDKLIF

v_call: TRDV1
j_call: TRDJ3
d_call: TRDD3
cdr3_aa: CALGERPSILPWGILPSWDTRQMFF

v_call: TRDV1
j_call: TRDJ1
d_call: TRDD3
cdr3_aa: CALGESFLVLGDPLKLIF

v_call: TRDV3
j_call: TRDJ1
d_call: .
cdr3_aa: CAFKSSHLPNHKLIF

v_call: TRDV3
j_call: TRDJ1
d_call: TRDD3
cdr3_aa: CAFRIPPLGDLDELIF

v_call: TRDV1
j_call: TRDJ1
d_call: .
cdr3_aa: CALGEDSPGWLGPPRADKLIF

v_call: TRDV1
j_call: TRDJ1
d_call: TRDD3
cdr3_aa: CALGEPEGIRAGAYTDKLIF

v_call: TRDV2
j_call: TRDJ1
d_call: .
cdr3_aa: CACDAVVVGHPTTDKLIF

v_call: TRAV29/DV5
j_call: TRDJ2
d_call: TRDD3
cdr3_aa: CAATSRDWGIGTTAQLFF

v_call: TRDV2
j_call: TRDJ1
d_call: TRDD3
cdr3_aa: CACDTVGGSGTDKLIF

v_call: TRDV2
j_call: TRDJ1
d_call: TRDD3
cdr3_aa: CACVGLGMRTDKLIF